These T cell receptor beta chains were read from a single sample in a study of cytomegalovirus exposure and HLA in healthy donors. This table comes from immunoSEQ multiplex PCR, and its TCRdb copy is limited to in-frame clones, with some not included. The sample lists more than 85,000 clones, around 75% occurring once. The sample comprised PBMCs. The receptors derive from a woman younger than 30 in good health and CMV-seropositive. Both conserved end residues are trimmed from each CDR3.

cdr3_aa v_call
SAAAGGLYNEQF TRBV29-1
ASSPTRDRVYQETQY TRBV27
ASSQGTPGTDTQY TRBV4-3
AMKDSFSGNTIY TRBV10-3
ASSPIQRTGSSYEQY TRBV4-1
ASSFQRGDYEQY TRBV27
ASSYSGGDETQY TRBV6-5
ASSNAGTSGIKKY TRBV6-6
ASSIGLAAYNEQF TRBV13
SVYGRATGELF TRBV29-1
ASLPSSYNEQF TRBV6-1
ASSDQGNTEAF TRBV5-1
ASSETSGEQETQY TRBV6-4
ASSGGVTTHLIGYT TRBV7-9
ASSRGIWDSGNTIY TRBV5-1
ASSIGMRASYEQY TRBV19
ASSQAGSGAAGTQY TRBV4-2
SASRIYEQY TRBV20-1
ASSKGWPGALQETQY TRBV21-1
ASSSGQGTSGANVLT TRBV7-9
ASSYAGGPDNEQF TRBV6-5
ASSQDRTSGDSYEQY TRBV14
ASLMGGTSNQPQH TRBV6-6
SVVGEGSYEQY TRBV29-1
ASRPRGFEAF TRBV6-1
ASSFWTGFNYGYT TRBV28
AIVGQGDNTGELF TRBV10-3
ASSLSATSGIRSYNEQF TRBV13
AWSAGVDEKLF TRBV30
ASSLEGGRSDTQY TRBV5-4
ASSLGLAEETQY TRBV7-9
ASSEAGSIYEQY TRBV25-1
ASSAGNSGNTIY TRBV5-1
ASSSTGTSDPYEQY TRBV28
ASSFSGQGYEQY TRBV11-3
ASSLRASGLFGTEAF TRBV11-2
ASDVRGSGNTIY TRBV30
ASSLAPAKNIQY TRBV2
ASSYRTAENTEAF TRBV6-5
ASSLTGAEAF TRBV11-2
ASSRGKNTEAF TRBV7-2
ASSQDQGGDEKLF TRBV4-1
ASSPSATSGLYNEQF TRBV9
ASSLTPLDRPQPSEQY TRBV7-3
ASSARGVAGAYEQY TRBV9
ASSSNNQPQH TRBV28